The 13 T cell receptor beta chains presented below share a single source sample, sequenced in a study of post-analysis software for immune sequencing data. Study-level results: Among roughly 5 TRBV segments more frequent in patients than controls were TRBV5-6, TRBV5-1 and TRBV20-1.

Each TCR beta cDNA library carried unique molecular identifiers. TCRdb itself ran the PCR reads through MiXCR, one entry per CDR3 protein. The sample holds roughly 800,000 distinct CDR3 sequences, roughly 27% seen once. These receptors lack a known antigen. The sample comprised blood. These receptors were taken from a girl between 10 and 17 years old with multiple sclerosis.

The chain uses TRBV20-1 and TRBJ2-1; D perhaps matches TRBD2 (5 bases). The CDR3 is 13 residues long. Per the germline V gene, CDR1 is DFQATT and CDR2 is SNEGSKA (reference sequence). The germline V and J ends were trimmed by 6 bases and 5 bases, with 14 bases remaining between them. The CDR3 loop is CSARWTGNNEQFF. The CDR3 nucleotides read TGCAGTGCCAGGTGGACTGGAAACAATGAGCAGTTCTTC.

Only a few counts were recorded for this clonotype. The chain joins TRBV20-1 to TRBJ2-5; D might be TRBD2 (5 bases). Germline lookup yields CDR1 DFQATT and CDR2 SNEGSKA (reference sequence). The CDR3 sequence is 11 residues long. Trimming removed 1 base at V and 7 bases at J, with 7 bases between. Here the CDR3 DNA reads TGCAGTGCTAGAGGCCGGGGGACCCAGTACTTC. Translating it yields CSARGRGTQYF.

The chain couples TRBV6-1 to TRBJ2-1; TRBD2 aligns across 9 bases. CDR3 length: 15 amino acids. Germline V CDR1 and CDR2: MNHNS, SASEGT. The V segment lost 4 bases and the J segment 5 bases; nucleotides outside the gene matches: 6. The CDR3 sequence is CASSVSTSGDNEQFF. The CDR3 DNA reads TGTGCCAGCAGTGTATCGACTAGCGGAGACAATGAGCAGTTCTTC.

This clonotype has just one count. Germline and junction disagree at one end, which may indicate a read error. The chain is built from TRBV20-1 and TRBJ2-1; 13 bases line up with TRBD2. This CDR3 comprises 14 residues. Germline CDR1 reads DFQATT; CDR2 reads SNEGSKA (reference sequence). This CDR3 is CSAFGLAGDHERFF. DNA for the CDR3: TGCAGTGCTTTTGGACTAGCGGGAGACCACGAGCGGTTCTTC.

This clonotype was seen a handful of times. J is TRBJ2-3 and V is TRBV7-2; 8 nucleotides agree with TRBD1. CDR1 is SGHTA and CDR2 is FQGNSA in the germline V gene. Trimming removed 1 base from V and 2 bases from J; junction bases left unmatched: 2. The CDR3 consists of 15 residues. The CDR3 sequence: CASSLGGQVTDTQYF. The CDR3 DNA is TGTGCCAGCAGCTTAGGGGGACAGGTCACAGATACGCAGTATTTT.

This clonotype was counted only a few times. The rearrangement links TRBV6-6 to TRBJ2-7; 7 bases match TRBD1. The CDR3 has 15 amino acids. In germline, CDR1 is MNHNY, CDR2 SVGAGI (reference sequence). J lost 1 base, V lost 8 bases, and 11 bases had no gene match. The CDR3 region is CASFDGAGGSYEQYF. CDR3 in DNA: TGTGCCAGCTTTGACGGAGCAGGGGGATCCTACGAGCAGTACTTC.

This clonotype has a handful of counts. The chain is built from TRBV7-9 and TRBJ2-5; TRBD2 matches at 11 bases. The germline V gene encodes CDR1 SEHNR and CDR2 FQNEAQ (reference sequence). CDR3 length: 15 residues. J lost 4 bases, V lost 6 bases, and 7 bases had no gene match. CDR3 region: CASSYLAGGGETQYF. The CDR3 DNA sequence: TGTGCCAGCAGTTACCTAGCGGGGGGCGGAGAGACCCAGTACTTC. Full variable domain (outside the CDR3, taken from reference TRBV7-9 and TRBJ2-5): DTGVSQNPRHKITKRGQNVTFRCDPISEHNRLYWYRQTLGQGPEFLTYFQNEAQLEKSRLLSDRFSAERPKGSFSTLEIQRTEQGDSAMYLCASSYLAGGGETQYFGPGTRLLVL.

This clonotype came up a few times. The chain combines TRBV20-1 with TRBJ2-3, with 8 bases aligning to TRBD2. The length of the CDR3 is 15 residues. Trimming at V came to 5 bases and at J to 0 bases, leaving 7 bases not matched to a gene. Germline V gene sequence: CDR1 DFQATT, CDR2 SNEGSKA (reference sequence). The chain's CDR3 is CSAPAGGVSTDTQYF. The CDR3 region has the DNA TGCAGTGCTCCCGCCGGGGGGGTGAGCACAGATACGCAGTATTTT.

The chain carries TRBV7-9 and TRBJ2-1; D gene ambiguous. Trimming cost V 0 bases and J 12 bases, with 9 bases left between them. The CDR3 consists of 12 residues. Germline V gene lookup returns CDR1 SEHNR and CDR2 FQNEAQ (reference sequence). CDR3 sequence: CASSLARPRQFF. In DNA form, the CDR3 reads TGTGCCAGCAGCTTAGCGCGACCCCGGCAGTTCTTC.

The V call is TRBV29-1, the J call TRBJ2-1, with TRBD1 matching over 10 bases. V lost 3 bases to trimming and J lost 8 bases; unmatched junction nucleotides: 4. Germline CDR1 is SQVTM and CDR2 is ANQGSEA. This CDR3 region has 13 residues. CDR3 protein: CSVETGGMDEQFF. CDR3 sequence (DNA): TGCAGCGTTGAGACAGGGGGCATGGATGAGCAGTTCTTC.

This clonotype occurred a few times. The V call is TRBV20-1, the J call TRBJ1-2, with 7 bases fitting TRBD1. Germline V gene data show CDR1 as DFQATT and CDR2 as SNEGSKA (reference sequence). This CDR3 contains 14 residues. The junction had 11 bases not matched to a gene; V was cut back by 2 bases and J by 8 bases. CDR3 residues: CSARKTGRLGGYTF. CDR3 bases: TGCAGTGCTAGAAAGACAGGGCGGTTGGGAGGCTACACCTTC.

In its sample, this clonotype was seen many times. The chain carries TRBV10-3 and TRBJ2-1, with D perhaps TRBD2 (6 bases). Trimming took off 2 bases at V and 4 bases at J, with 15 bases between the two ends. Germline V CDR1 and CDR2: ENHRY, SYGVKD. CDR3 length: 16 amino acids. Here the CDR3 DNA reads TGTGCCATCAGTGAGCCGGGACTGCGATCGTACAATGAGCAGTTCTTC. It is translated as CAISEPGLRSYNEQFF.

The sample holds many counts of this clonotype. Written as DNA, the CDR3 is TGTGCCAGCGTGGGGGCCTTCTATGGCTACACCTTC. This sequence encodes CASVGAFYGYTF. V gene TRBV12-3 or TRBV12-4 combines with J gene TRBJ1-2, with D perhaps matching TRBD1 (6 bases). The CDR3 extends over 12 amino acids. V lost 8 bases and J lost 4, with 11 bases in between.